The clone carrying this T cell receptor (beta chain) was seen just once. Its antigen is currently unknown. The data belong to a study of cytomegalovirus exposure and HLA in healthy donors. Findings of the study overall: CMV serostatus was the only immune exposure information that was available.

The PCR ran on 60 Vbeta and 13 Jbeta primers. As handled by the study authors: It was a later analysis that counted roughly 79 million unique TCR beta chains, of which 9 million to 13 million were shared. Generated by immunoSEQ multiplex PCR, the TCRdb table keeps only in-frame clones and is missing some. V and J calls and clone size are those listed in that table; D and trimming were worked out from the DNA. Of about 160,000 clones listed, roughly 82% were seen once; the top ten hold 1.5%. Specimen: PBMCs. This receptor was taken from a girl between 10 and 17 years old in good health and CMV-seropositive.

The CDR3 sequence: CASSSGQGQHF. The CDR3 region has the DNA TGTGCCAGCAGCTCCGGACAGGGCCAGCATTTT. V and J are TRBV13 and TRBJ1-5; 8 bases are a match to TRBD1. This CDR3 is 11 amino acids long. Trimming at V came to 4 bases and at J to 12 bases, leaving 2 bases not matched to a gene. CDR1 PRHDT and CDR2 FYEKMQ come from the germline V gene (reference sequence).